The 14 T cell receptor beta chains below come from one sample, sequenced in a study of beta chain features in type 1 diabetes. Antigen specificity for these receptors is unknown. Study-level results: A moderate, significant TCRB CDR3 shortening appeared in type 1 diabetes across four CD4+ subsets.

Since all of the isolated RNA was reverse transcribed, expressed TCRB transcripts were what got sequenced. Data came from immunoSEQ multiplex PCR; TCRdb stores just in-frame clones and leaves some out. The repertoire holds tens of thousands of clones, 45% to 50% seen once, with 0.7% in the top ten. Sequenced: central memory CD4+ T cells from blood. Every receptor here comes from a man aged 25 to 40 with type 1 diabetes.

V is TRBV5-4 and J is TRBJ2-5; TRBD1 aligns across 12 bases. Looked up from germline, CDR1 is SGHNT and CDR2 is YYREEE (reference sequence). V was pared by 2 bases and J by 4 bases, with 6 bases of the junction left unmatched. This CDR3 contains 16 residues. The CDR3 coding sequence is TGTGCCAGCAGCTTTGGGACAGGGGGCGCCGGAGAGACCCAGTACTTC. As protein: CASSFGTGGAGETQYF.

The chain joins TRBV7-6 to TRBJ2-1, with 7 bases matching TRBD2. The CDR3 covers 16 residues. Trimming at V came to 2 bases and at J to 5 bases, leaving 9 bases not matched to a gene. CDR1 is SGHVS and CDR2 is FNYEAQ in the germline V gene. CDR3 sequence reads: CASSLFGPGGDNEQFF. The CDR3 nucleotides are TGTGCCAGCAGCTTATTCGGACCGGGGGGTGACAATGAGCAGTTCTTC.

The sample holds a few counts of this clone. The V call is TRBV30, the J call TRBJ1-5, with D perhaps TRBD1 (6 bases). The V and J ends lost 0 bases and 7 bases respectively, with 19 bases between them. The CDR3 sequence is 16 residues long. CDR1 is GTSNPN and CDR2 is SVGIG in the germline V gene (reference sequence). The CDR3 nucleotides read TGTGCCTGGAGTGTAAGGGGCAGGGGAACATACCAGCCCCAGCATTTT. Translation: CAWSVRGRGTYQPQHF.

This clone has a handful of counts. The genes are TRBV11-2 and TRBJ2-3, with 13 positions matching TRBD2. Germline-derived CDR1 and CDR2 are SGHAT and FQNNGV. V lost 5 bases to trimming and J lost 0 bases; unmatched junction nucleotides: 8. This CDR3 comprises 18 residues. The CDR3 DNA follows: TGTGCCAGCAGCCGACTAGCGGGGGGCCCAACTAGCACAGATACGCAGTATTTT. As protein: CASSRLAGGPTSTDTQYF.

This sequence joins TRBV5-1 and TRBJ2-7; 7 nucleotides match TRBD1. Germline CDR1 reads SGHRS; CDR2 reads YFSETQ. The CDR3 is 14 residues long. Trimming at V came to 6 bases and at J to 5 bases, leaving 11 bases not matched to a gene. The CDR3 spells CASKQGLLRDEQYF. In DNA form, the CDR3 reads TGCGCCAGCAAACAGGGGCTCCTCCGGGACGAGCAGTACTTC.

This clone occurred a few times. The V call is TRBV4-2, the J call TRBJ1-2; no definite D call. In germline, CDR1 is LGHNA, CDR2 YNFKEQ. V gave up 0 bases and J gave up 2 bases, with 10 bases separating them. The CDR3 sequence is 15 residues long. The CDR3 region is CASSQDQSVNYGYTF. CDR3 DNA sequence: TGTGCCAGCAGCCAAGATCAAAGCGTGAACTATGGCTACACCTTC.

V gene TRBV18 combines with J gene TRBJ1-1; TRBD1 agrees at 7 bases. J was trimmed by 2 bases and V by 5 bases; bases with no gene match: 5. Germline loops: CDR1 KGHSH, CDR2 LQKENI. The CDR3 contains 14 residues. The CDR3 DNA is TGTGCCAGCTCAGCGGGACAGAAAAACACTGAAGCTTTCTTT. Translated, it gives CASSAGQKNTEAFF. Full variable domain (rest looked up from reference TRBV18 and TRBJ1-1): NAGVMQNPRHLVRRRGQEARLRCSPMKGHSHVYWYRQLPEEGLKFMVYLQKENIIDESGMPKERFSAEFPKEGPSILRIQQVVRGDSAAYFCASSAGQKNTEAFFGQGTRLTVV.

The CDR3 DNA is TGTGCCAGCAGCCCAATACAGGGTCCCTCGAACACCGGGGAGCTGTTTTTT. This codes for CASSPIQGPSNTGELFF. The rearrangement uses TRBV7-9 and TRBJ2-2; D is possibly TRBD1 (6 bases). This CDR3 region has 17 residues. Trimming left V 5 bases short and J 0 bases short, with 16 bases between. CDR1 SEHNR and CDR2 FQNEAQ come from the germline V gene (reference sequence).

This clone came up a few times. The chain couples TRBV4-3 to TRBJ2-3; 8 bases line up with TRBD2. The V segment lost 6 bases and the J segment 4 bases; nucleotides outside the gene matches: 6. The CDR3 covers 14 residues. In germline, CDR1 is LGHNA, CDR2 YSLEER. Written as DNA, the CDR3 is TGCGCCAGCAGGTCCGGGGGGGGCGCAGATACGCAGTATTTT. Translating it yields CASRSGGGADTQYF.

This rearrangement joins TRBV30 to TRBJ2-3; D may be TRBD1 (5 bases). The CDR3 runs to 12 residues. V was pared by 2 bases and J by 4 bases, with 7 bases between. Germline V gives CDR1 GTSNPN, CDR2 SVGIG (reference sequence). This CDR3 is CAWSPRADTQYF. The CDR3 DNA reads as TGTGCCTGGAGTCCCAGGGCAGATACGCAGTATTTT. The complete variable domain, with remaining parts taken from reference TRBV30 and TRBJ2-3, reads SQTIHQWPATLVQPVGSPLSLECTVEGTSNPNLYWYRQAAGRGLQLLFYSVGIGQISSEVPQNLSASRPQDRQFILSSKKLLLSDSGFYLCAWSPRADTQYFGPGTRLTVL.

The CDR3 spells CASSLVGGGSYEQYF. CDR3 sequence (DNA): TGCGCCAGCAGCTTGGTCGGGGGGGGCTCCTACGAGCAGTACTTC. This chain uses TRBV5-1 with TRBJ2-7; 8 bases line up with TRBD2. The CDR3 extends over 15 amino acids. Germline-derived CDR1 and CDR2 are SGHRS and YFSETQ. J lost 0 bases, V lost 0 bases, and 2 bases had no gene match.

This clone has more than one count but fewer than ten. The chain recombines TRBV5-1 with TRBJ2-1, with TRBD2 matching 10 bases. CDR1 and CDR2 (germline): SGHRS, YFSETQ. CDR3 length equals 13 residues. The V segment lost 4 bases and the J segment 9 bases; nucleotides outside the gene matches: 4. The CDR3 DNA is TGCGCCAGCAGCGTAGCGGGAGGAGGTGAGCAGTTCTTC. Translation gives CASSVAGGGEQFF.

The V and J genes are TRBV20-1 and TRBJ2-5; TRBD2 aligns across 8 bases. Germline V gives CDR1 DFQATT, CDR2 SNEGSKA (reference sequence). The CDR3 length is 11 residues. CDR3 loop: CSSGSGETQYF. The CDR3 DNA is TGCAGCAGCGGGAGTGGAGAGACCCAGTACTTC.

V usage is TRBV5-1 and J usage is TRBJ2-1, with 16 bases aligning to TRBD2. The CDR3 extends over 16 amino acids. Germline V gene lookup returns CDR1 SGHRS and CDR2 YFSETQ. Trimming at V came to 4 bases and at J to 8 bases, leaving 6 bases not matched to a gene. As DNA, the CDR3 is TGCGCCAGCAGCCGGGGGACTAGCGGGGGGGCCGATGAGCAGTTCTTC. Amino acid sequence: CASSRGTSGGADEQFF.